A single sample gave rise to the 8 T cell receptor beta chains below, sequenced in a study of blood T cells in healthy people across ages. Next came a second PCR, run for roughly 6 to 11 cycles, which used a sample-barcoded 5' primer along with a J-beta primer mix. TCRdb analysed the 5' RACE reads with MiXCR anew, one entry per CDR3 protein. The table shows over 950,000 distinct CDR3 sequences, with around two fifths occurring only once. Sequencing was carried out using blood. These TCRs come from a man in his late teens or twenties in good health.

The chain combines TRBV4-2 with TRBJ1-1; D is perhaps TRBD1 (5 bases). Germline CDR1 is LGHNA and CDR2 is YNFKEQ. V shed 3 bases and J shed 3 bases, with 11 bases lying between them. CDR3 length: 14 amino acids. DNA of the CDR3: TGTGCCAGCAGCCAGGAAGACAGCTACACTGAAGCTTTCTTT. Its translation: CASSQEDSYTEAFF.

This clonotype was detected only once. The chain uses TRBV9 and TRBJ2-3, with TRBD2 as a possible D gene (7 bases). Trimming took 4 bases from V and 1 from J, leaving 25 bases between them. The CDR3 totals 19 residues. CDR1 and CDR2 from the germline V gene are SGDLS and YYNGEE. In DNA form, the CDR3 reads TGTGCCAGCAGCCTTTCAAACGACCGGGGGGCGGGGGGCACAGATACGCAGTATTTT. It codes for CASSLSNDRGAGGTDTQYF.

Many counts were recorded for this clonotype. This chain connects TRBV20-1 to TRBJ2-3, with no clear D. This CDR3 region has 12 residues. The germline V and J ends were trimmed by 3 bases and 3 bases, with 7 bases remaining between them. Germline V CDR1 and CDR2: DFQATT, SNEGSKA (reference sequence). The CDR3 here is CSARQGTDTQYF. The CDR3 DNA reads TGCAGTGCTAGGCAAGGAACAGATACGCAGTATTTT.

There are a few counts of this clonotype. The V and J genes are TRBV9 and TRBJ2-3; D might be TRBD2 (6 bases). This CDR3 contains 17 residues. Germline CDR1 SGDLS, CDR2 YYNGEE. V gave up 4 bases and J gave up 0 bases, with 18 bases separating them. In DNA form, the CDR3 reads TGTGCCAGCAGCTCGACGGCCACTAGCTCTAGCACAGATACGCAGTATTTT. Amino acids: CASSSTATSSSTDTQYF.

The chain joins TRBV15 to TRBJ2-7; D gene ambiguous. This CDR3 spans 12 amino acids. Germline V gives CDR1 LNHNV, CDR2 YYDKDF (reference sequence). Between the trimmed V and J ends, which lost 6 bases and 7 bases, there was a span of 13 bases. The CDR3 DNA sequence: TGTGCCACCAGAGACTCCTACAATGAGCAGTACTTC. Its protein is CATRDSYNEQYF.

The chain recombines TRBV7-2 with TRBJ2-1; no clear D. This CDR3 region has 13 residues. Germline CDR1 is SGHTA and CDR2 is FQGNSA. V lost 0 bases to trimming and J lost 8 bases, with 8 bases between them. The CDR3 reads CASSLAQADEQFF. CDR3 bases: TGTGCCAGCAGCTTAGCGCAGGCGGATGAGCAGTTCTTC.

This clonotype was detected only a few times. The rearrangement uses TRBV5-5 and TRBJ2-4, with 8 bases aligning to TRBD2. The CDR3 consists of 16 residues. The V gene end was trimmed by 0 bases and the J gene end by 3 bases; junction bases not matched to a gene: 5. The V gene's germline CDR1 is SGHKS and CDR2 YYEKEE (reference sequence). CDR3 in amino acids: CASSLVGSGVKNIQYF. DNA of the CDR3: TGTGCCAGCAGCTTGGTGGGTAGCGGGGTCAAAAACATTCAGTACTTC.

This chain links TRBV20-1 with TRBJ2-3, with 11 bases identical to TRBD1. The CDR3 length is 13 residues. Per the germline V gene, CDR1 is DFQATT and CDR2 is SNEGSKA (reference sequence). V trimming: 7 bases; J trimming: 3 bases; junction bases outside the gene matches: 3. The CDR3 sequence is CSGDRGSTDTQYF. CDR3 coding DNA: TGCAGTGGGGACAGGGGGAGTACAGATACGCAGTATTTT.